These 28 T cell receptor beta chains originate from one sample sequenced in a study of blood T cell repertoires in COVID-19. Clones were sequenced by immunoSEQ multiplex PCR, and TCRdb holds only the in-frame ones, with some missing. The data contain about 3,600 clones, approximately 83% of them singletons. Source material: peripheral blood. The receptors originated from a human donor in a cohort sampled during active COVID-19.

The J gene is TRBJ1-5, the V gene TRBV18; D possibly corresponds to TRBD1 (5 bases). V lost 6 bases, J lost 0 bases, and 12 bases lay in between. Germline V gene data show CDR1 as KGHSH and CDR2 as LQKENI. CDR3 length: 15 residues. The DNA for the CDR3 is TGTGCCAGCTCGCCGGACACGGGTAGCAATCAGCCCCAGCATTTT. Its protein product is CASSPDTGSNQPQHF.

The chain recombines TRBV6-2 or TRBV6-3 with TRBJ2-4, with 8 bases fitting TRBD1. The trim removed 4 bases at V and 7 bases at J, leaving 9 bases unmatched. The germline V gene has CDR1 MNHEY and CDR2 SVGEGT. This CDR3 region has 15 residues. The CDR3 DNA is TGTGCCAGCAGTTCCGGGACAGGTCTTAGGAACATTCAGTACTTC. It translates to CASSSGTGLRNIQYF.

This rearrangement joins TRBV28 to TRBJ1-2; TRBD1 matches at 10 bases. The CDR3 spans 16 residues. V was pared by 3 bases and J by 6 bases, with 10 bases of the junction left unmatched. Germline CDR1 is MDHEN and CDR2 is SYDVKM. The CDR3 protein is CASSLTGGLGPNGYTF. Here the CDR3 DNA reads TGTGCCAGCAGTTTGACAGGGGGCCTCGGTCCTAATGGCTACACCTTC.

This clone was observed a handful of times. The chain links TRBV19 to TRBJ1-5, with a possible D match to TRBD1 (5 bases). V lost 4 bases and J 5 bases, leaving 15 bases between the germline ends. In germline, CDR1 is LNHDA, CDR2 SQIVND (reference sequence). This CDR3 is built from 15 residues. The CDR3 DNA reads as TGTGCCAGTAGTACGATCCGACAGCAACATCAGCCCCAGCATTTT. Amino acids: CASSTIRQQHQPQHF.

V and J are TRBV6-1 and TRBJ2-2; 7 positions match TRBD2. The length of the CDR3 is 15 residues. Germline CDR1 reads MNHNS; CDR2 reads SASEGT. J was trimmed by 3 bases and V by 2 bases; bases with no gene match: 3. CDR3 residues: CASSEISGDTGELFF. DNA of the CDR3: TGTGCCAGCAGTGAAATAAGCGGGGACACCGGGGAGCTGTTTTTT.

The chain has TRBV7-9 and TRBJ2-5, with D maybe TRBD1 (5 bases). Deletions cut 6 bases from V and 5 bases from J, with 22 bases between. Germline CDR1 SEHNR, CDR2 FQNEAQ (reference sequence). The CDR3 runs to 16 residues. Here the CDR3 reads CASRSLFSGRMETQYF. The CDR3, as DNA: TGTGCCAGCAGGTCCCTGTTTTCAGGGCGGATGGAGACCCAGTACTTC.

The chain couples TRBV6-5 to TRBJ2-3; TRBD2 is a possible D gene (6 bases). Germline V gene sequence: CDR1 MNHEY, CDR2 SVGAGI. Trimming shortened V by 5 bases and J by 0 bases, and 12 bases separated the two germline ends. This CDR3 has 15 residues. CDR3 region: CASSLGTASTDTQYF. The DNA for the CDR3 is TGTGCCAGCAGTCTCGGGACTGCTAGCACAGATACGCAGTATTTT.

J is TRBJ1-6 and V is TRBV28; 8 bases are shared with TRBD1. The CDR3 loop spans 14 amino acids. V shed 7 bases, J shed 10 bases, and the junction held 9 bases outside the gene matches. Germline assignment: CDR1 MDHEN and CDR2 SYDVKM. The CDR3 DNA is TGTGCCAGCATCCAAGACAGGGGAAGGTCACCCCTCCACTTT. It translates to CASIQDRGRSPLHF.

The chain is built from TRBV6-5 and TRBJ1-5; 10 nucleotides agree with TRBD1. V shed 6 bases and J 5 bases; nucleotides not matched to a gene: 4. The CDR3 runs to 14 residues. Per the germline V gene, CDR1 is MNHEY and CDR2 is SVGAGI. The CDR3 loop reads CASSSTGGYQPQHF. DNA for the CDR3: TGTGCCAGCAGCTCGACAGGGGGCTATCAGCCCCAGCATTTT.

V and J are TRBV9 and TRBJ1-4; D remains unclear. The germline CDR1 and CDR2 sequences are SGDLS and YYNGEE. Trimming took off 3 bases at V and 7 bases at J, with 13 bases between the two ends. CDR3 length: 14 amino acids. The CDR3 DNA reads TGTGCCAGCAGCGCCCCGGGTAGTGGTGAAAAACTGTTTTTT. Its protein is CASSAPGSGEKLFF.

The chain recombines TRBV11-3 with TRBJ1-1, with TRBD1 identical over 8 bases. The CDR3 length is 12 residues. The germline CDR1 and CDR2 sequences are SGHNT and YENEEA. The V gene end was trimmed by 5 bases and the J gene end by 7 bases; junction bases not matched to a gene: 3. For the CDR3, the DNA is TGTGCCAGCAGCGCCGGGACAGGTGAAGCTTTCTTT. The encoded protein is CASSAGTGEAFF.

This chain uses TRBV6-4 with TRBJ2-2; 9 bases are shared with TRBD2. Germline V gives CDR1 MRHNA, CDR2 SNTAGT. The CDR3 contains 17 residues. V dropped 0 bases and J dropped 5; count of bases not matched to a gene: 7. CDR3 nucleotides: TGTGCCAGCAGTGACTCATCAATAGCGGGAGCTACCGGGGAGCTGTTTTTT. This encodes CASSDSSIAGATGELFF.

The CDR3 nucleotides read TGTGCCAGCAGTGATGACTATAACACTGAAGCTTTCTTT. It translates to CASSDDYNTEAFF. The chain links TRBV6-4 to TRBJ1-1; the D is unclear. Trimming cost V 3 bases and J 2 bases, with 7 bases left between them. The CDR3 has 13 amino acids. Germline V CDR1 and CDR2: MRHNA, SNTAGT.

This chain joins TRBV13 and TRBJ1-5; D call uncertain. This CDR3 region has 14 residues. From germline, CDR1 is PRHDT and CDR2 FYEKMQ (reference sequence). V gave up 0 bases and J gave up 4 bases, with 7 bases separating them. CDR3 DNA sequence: TGTGCCAGCAGCTTAGGGCAGGTTAATCAGCCCCAGCATTTT. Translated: CASSLGQVNQPQHF.

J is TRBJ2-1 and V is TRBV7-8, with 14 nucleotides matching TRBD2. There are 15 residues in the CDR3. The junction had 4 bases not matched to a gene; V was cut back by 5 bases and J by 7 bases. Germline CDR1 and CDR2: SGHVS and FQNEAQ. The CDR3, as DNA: TGTGCCAGCAGCCGCGGACTAGCGGGGGGTAATGAGCAGTTCTTC. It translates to CASSRGLAGGNEQFF.

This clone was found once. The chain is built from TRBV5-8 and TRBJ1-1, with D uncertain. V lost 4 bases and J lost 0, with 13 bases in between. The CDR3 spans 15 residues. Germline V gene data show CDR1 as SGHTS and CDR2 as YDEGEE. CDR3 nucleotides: TGTGCCAGCAGCCTCGGAGGGAGAATGAACACTGAAGCTTTCTTT. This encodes CASSLGGRMNTEAFF.

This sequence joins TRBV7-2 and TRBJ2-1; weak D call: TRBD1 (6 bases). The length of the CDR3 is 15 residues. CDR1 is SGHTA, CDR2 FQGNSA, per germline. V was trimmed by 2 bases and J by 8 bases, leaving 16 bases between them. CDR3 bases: TGTGCCAGCAGCTTATCCCAGGGGAAAATCTATGAGCAGTTCTTC. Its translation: CASSLSQGKIYEQFF.

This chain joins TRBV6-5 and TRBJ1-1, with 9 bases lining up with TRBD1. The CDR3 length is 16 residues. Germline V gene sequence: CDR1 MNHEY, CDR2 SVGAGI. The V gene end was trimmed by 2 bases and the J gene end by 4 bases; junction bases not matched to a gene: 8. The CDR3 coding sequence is TGTGCCAGCAGTTACGCGACACAGGGGGCGTTCACTGAAGCTTTCTTT. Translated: CASSYATQGAFTEAFF.

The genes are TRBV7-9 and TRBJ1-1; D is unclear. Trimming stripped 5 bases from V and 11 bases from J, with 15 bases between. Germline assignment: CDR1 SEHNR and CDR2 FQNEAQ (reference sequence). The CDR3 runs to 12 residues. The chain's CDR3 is CASSPEGGMAFF. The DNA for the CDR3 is TGTGCCAGCAGCCCCGAGGGAGGAATGGCTTTCTTT.

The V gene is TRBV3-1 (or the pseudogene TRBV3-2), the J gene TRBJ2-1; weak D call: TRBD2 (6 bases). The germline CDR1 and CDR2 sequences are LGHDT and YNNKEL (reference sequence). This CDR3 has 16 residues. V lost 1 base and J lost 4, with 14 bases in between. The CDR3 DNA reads TGTGCCAGCAGCCAAGCAATCCCTGGGGGGTACAATGAGCAGTTCTTC. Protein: CASSQAIPGGYNEQFF.

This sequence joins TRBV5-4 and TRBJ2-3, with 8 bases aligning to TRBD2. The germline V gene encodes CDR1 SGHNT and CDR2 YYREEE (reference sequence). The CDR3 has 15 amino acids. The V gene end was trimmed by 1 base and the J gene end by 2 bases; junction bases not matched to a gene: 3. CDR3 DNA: TGTGCCAGCAGCTTGCGGGGGGGGTTCACAGATACGCAGTATTTT. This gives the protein CASSLRGGFTDTQYF.

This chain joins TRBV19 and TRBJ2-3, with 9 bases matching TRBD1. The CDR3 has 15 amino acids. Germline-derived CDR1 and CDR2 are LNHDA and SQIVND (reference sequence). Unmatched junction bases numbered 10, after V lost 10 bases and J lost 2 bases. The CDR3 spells CATSLGTGYTDTQYF. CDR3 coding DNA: TGTGCCACCTCACTTGGGACAGGGTACACAGATACGCAGTATTTT.

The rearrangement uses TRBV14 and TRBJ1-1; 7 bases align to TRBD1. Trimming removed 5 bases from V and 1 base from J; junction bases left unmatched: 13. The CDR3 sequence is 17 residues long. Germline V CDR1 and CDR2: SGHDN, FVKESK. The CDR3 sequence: CASSTSPLTGRNTEAFF. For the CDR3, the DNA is TGTGCCAGCAGCACCTCCCCATTGACAGGGAGGAACACTGAAGCTTTCTTT.

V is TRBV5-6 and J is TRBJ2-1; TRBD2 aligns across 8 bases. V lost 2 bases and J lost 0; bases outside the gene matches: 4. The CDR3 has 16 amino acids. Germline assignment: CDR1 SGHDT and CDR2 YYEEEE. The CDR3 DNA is TGTGCCAGCAGCTTCATTAGCGGGACCTCCTACAATGAGCAGTTCTTC. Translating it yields CASSFISGTSYNEQFF.

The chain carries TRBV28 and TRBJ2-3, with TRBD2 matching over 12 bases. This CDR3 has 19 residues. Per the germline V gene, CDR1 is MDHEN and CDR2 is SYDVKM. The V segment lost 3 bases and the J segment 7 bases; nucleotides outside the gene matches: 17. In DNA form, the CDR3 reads TGTGCCAGCAGTTTCAACGCTTCCTCGGAGACTAGCGGGAGCAATACGCAGTATTTT. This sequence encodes CASSFNASSETSGSNTQYF.

As DNA, the CDR3 is TGTGCCAGCAGTGAAGAGGCTAGCGGCTCCTACGAGCAGTACGTC. Translation gives CASSEEASGSYEQYV. This rearrangement joins TRBV6-1 to TRBJ2-7; TRBD2 agrees at 7 bases. J gave up 0 bases and V 1 base, and 3 bases lay outside the gene matches. Germline V gives CDR1 MNHNS, CDR2 SASEGT. The CDR3 has 15 amino acids.

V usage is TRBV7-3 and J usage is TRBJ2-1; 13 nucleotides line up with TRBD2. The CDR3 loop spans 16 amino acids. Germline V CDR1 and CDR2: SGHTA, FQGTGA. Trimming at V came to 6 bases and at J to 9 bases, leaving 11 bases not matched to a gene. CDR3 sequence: CASRGRTSGRPGEQFF. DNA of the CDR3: TGTGCCAGCAGGGGAAGGACTAGCGGGAGACCGGGTGAGCAGTTCTTC.

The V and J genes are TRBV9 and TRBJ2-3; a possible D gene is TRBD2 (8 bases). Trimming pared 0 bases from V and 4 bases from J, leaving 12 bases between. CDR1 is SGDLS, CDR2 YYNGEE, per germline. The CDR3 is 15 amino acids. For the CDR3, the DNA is TGTGCCAGCAGCGTAGCGGGAGGGGGCCCAGATACGCAGTATTTT. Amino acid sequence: CASSVAGGGPDTQYF.